A single sample is the source of the 22 T cell receptor beta chains below, sequenced in a study of shared clonotypes between healthy human individuals. The repertoire was sequenced with immunoSEQ multiplex PCR; TCRdb's copy has only in-frame clones and lacks some. The table has about 1.5 million clones, approximately 98% seen once; the top ten hold approximately 0.45%. The sample was naive CD4+ T cells sorted from blood. The subset denotes: CD45RA+ positively selected. The receptors shown here come from a man younger than 40 in good health.

CDR3 sequence reads: CASSQAGNTQETQYF. The CDR3 DNA sequence: TGCGCCAGCAGCCAAGCCGGGAACACCCAAGAGACCCAGTACTTC. This chain joins TRBV4-1 and TRBJ2-5; TRBD2 is a possible D gene (5 bases). Trimming took off 1 base at V and 1 base at J, with 10 bases between the two ends. Germline-derived CDR1 and CDR2 are MGHRA and YSYEKL. This CDR3 comprises 15 residues.

This CDR3 reads CASSSTDRVGGEQYF. The CDR3 DNA sequence: TGTGCCAGCAGCTCTACGGACAGGGTGGGTGGCGAGCAGTACTTC. V and J are TRBV5-6 and TRBJ2-7, with 8 positions matching TRBD1. CDR3 length: 15 amino acids. Germline trimming cut 3 bases from V and 6 bases from J; bases unmatched to any gene: 11. The germline gives CDR1 SGHDT, CDR2 YYEEEE.

CDR3 nucleotides: TGTGCCAGTAGTACCCGACAGGGGGAAAGGGCAGATACGCAGTATTTT. Protein sequence: CASSTRQGERADTQYF. The chain is built from TRBV19 and TRBJ2-3; 9 positions agree with TRBD1. Trimming cost V 4 bases and J 4 bases; bases outside gene matches: 9. This CDR3 has 16 amino acids. Germline assignment: CDR1 LNHDA and CDR2 SQIVND (reference sequence).

The chain combines TRBV14 with TRBJ1-1; D is unclear. The CDR3 is 14 residues long. Per the germline V gene, CDR1 is SGHDN and CDR2 is FVKESK. V dropped 4 bases and J dropped 2 bases, with 11 bases sitting between them. The CDR3 reads CASSLRWGNTEAFF. For the CDR3, the DNA is TGTGCCAGCAGCCTAAGATGGGGTAACACTGAAGCTTTCTTT.

The CDR3, as DNA: TGTGCCAGCAGCCAAACGGGGGGTGTATCCTACAATGAGCAGTTCTTC. Translating gives CASSQTGGVSYNEQFF. The chain combines TRBV14 with TRBJ2-1, with 7 positions matching TRBD2. Germline CDR1 reads SGHDN; CDR2 reads FVKESK. V was pared by 2 bases and J by 1 base, with 5 bases of the junction left unmatched. The CDR3 is 16 residues long. Supplemented by reference TRBV14 and TRBJ2-1, the full variable domain reads EAGVTQFPSHSVIEKGQTVTLRCDPISGHDNLYWYRRVMGKEIKFLLHFVKESKQDESGMPNNRFLAERTGGTYSTLKVQPAELEDSGVYFCASSQTGGVSYNEQFFGPGTRLTVL.

This chain joins TRBV4-1 and TRBJ1-2; no clear D gene. CDR1 is MGHRA and CDR2 is YSYEKL in the germline V gene. Deletions cut 0 bases from V and 4 bases from J, with 9 bases between. CDR3 length equals 14 residues. Written as DNA, the CDR3 is TGCGCCAGCAGCCAAGATACCCTCAGCTATGGCTACACCTTC. Residues: CASSQDTLSYGYTF.

The chain carries TRBV28 and TRBJ2-3; D unresolved. Germline lookup yields CDR1 MDHEN and CDR2 SYDVKM. This CDR3 is built from 17 residues. V was clipped by 6 bases and J by 3 bases, with 22 bases between them. The CDR3 DNA reads as TGTGCCAGCAGCTATCCCTTAGCCGGGTCAAATACAGATACGCAGTATTTT. Encoded protein: CASSYPLAGSNTDTQYF.

The gene calls are TRBV18 and TRBJ2-1; D call uncertain. This CDR3 region has 14 residues. Trimming took 2 bases from V and 5 from J, leaving 10 bases between them. Germline values: CDR1 KGHSH, CDR2 LQKENI. CDR3 DNA sequence: TGTGCCAGCTCACCAGGCCGGACGCACAATGAGCAGTTCTTC. Translation gives CASSPGRTHNEQFF.

This clone was seen just once. This rearrangement joins TRBV15 to TRBJ2-5; the match to TRBD1 covers 11 bases. The junction had 8 bases not matched to a gene; V was cut back by 7 bases and J by 4 bases. CDR3 length equals 15 residues. Germline CDR1 reads LNHNV; CDR2 reads YYDKDF (reference sequence). In DNA, the CDR3 is TGTGCCACCACCTCTAGGACAGGGGGCTTAGAGACCCAGTACTTC. This gives the protein CATTSRTGGLETQYF.

This clone appeared a single time. The chain couples TRBV6-6 to TRBJ1-1; 9 positions agree with TRBD1. The ends lost 4 bases at V and 5 bases at J; junction bases unmatched: 5. Per the germline V gene, CDR1 is MNHNY and CDR2 is SVGAGI (reference sequence). CDR3 length: 14 residues. This chain's CDR3 is CASSSPGQGTEAFF. CDR3 coding DNA: TGTGCCAGCAGTTCCCCGGGACAGGGAACTGAAGCTTTCTTT.

The rearrangement links TRBV9 to TRBJ2-1, with D tentatively TRBD2 (5 bases). The V and J ends lost 0 bases and 4 bases respectively, with 14 bases between them. The CDR3 is 16 residues long. CDR1 SGDLS and CDR2 YYNGEE come from the germline V gene. The CDR3: CASSVATTREYNEQFF. In nucleotides, the CDR3 is TGTGCCAGCAGCGTAGCCACAACTAGAGAATACAATGAGCAGTTCTTC.

The chain couples TRBV18 to TRBJ2-5; no clear D gene. This CDR3 has 13 residues. V dropped 6 bases and J dropped 4 bases, with 12 bases sitting between them. Germline V gives CDR1 KGHSH, CDR2 LQKENI. Written as DNA, the CDR3 is TGTGCCAGCTCCAGACTGGGCTTAGAGACCCAGTACTTC. It specifies CASSRLGLETQYF.

In this sample, this clone turned up once. The CDR3 coding sequence is TGTGCCAGCAGCACCGGGACAGGGGGGGGAGATACGCAGTATTTT. This translates into CASSTGTGGGDTQYF. The rearrangement joins TRBV7-9 to TRBJ2-3; 11 nucleotides agree with TRBD1. The CDR3 runs 15 residues. The V gene's germline CDR1 is SEHNR and CDR2 FQNEAQ (reference sequence). Unmatched junction bases numbered 6, after V lost 5 bases and J lost 5 bases.

The rearrangement links TRBV6-6 to TRBJ2-2; perhaps TRBD2 as D (6 bases). V dropped 6 bases and J dropped 6 bases, with 14 bases sitting between them. The germline V gene encodes CDR1 MNHNY and CDR2 SVGAGI (reference sequence). The CDR3 is 14 residues long. The CDR3: CASRTDGSAGELFF. The DNA of the CDR3 is TGTGCCAGCAGAACCGACGGGAGTGCCGGGGAGCTGTTTTTT.

For this clone: This specimen includes other DNA sequences encoding the same CDR3. The chain recombines TRBV4-1 with TRBJ2-2, with 10 bases fitting TRBD1. The CDR3 totals 15 residues. Germline CDR1 is MGHRA and CDR2 is YSYEKL. Trimming cost V 1 base and J 5 bases; bases outside gene matches: 1. CDR3 region: CASSQAGQGTGELFF. For the CDR3, the DNA is TGCGCCAGCAGCCAAGCGGGACAGGGGACCGGGGAGCTGTTTTTT.

The J gene is TRBJ2-2, the V gene TRBV19, with D tentatively TRBD2 (6 bases). Germline CDR1 LNHDA, CDR2 SQIVND (reference sequence). With 5 bases removed from V and 3 bases from J, the gap between germline ends came to 13 bases. The CDR3 length is 15 residues. The CDR3 loop reads CASSPRDFYTGELFF. In nucleotides, the CDR3 is TGTGCCAGTAGTCCCCGGGACTTCTACACCGGGGAGCTGTTTTTT.

The chain employs TRBV9 and TRBJ1-2; D remains ambiguous. V was shortened by 4 bases and J by 3 bases, with 13 bases between the two germline ends. The CDR3 runs 14 residues. Germline V gene sequence: CDR1 SGDLS, CDR2 YYNGEE. The CDR3, as DNA: TGTGCCAGCAGCCCCCGTGTTCTCGACTATGGCTACACCTTC. It translates to CASSPRVLDYGYTF.

The chain combines TRBV25-1 with TRBJ2-2; unclear D gene. Germline values: CDR1 MGHDK, CDR2 SYGVNS. The germline V and J ends were trimmed by 4 bases and 4 bases, with 13 bases remaining between them. The CDR3 spans 15 residues. The CDR3, as DNA: TGTGCCAGCAGTGCCCCAAGGGTCTCCACCGGGGAGCTGTTTTTT. It specifies CASSAPRVSTGELFF.

The chain has TRBV6-5 and TRBJ2-7; TRBD2 matches 12 bases. The CDR3 is made up of 15 amino acids. V shed 4 bases and J 2 bases; nucleotides not matched to a gene: 3. Germline lookup yields CDR1 MNHEY and CDR2 SVGAGI. The CDR3 loop reads CASSWTSGDPYEQYF. For the CDR3, the DNA is TGTGCCAGCAGTTGGACTAGCGGGGACCCCTACGAGCAGTACTTC.

The V and J genes are TRBV5-5 and TRBJ2-3; D perhaps matches TRBD2 (6 bases). The CDR3 consists of 14 residues. CDR1 SGHKS and CDR2 YYEKEE come from the germline V gene (reference sequence). Between the trimmed V and J ends, which lost 0 bases and 7 bases, there was a span of 12 bases. CDR3 DNA sequence: TGTGCCAGCAGCTTGGAACTGGGCGGGAATACGCAGTATTTT. It encodes CASSLELGGNTQYF. The full variable domain, with the rest looked up from reference TRBV5-5 and TRBJ2-3, is DAGVTQSPTHLIKTRGQQVTLRCSPISGHKSVSWYQQVLGQGPQFIFQYYEKEERGRGNFPDRFSARQFPNYSSELNVNALLLGDSALYLCASSLELGGNTQYFGPGTRLTVL.

With respect to this clone: Different DNA sequences within this sample yield the same CDR3. This chain connects TRBV7-2 to TRBJ2-6; the D gene is possibly TRBD1 (5 bases). The CDR3 loop spans 15 amino acids. Looked up from germline, CDR1 is SGHTA and CDR2 is FQGNSA. V was pared by 5 bases and J by 4 bases, with 12 bases between. Here the CDR3 reads CASSPQGSGANVLTF. The CDR3 bases are TGTGCCAGCAGCCCCCAGGGATCCGGGGCCAACGTCCTGACTTTC.

This chain connects TRBV5-1 to TRBJ1-2, with D perhaps TRBD1 (6 bases). V was shortened by 0 bases and J by 4 bases, with 16 bases between the two germline ends. Germline CDR1 is SGHRS and CDR2 is YFSETQ. The CDR3 covers 16 residues. The CDR3 sequence: CASSLAEGLGGYGYTF. In nucleotides, the CDR3 is TGCGCCAGCAGCTTGGCCGAGGGACTAGGGGGCTATGGCTACACCTTC.